The entry that follows covers one T cell receptor beta chain sequence. This entry belongs to a study of control samples from healthy donors and cancer patients. With 1 base removed from V and 7 bases from J, the gap between germline ends came to 10 bases. Germline V gene lookup returns CDR1 SGHAT and CDR2 FQNNGV. CDR3 length: 13 amino acids. Clones were sequenced by immunoSEQ multiplex PCR, and TCRdb holds only the in-frame ones, with some missing. The profile shows around 55,000 clones, about 92% of them singletons. This TCR was sampled from a man aged 40-55 years with colorectal cancer. Material for sequencing was PBMCs. The rearrangement uses TRBV11-2 and TRBJ2-5; D not certain. The CDR3 DNA follows: TGTGCCAGCAGCTTAGTTCAGCCGGGGACCCAGTACTTC. The encoded protein is CASSLVQPGTQYF.